This T cell receptor (beta chain) was captured in a study of T cells in Graves' hyperthyroidism and ophthalmopathy. Authors of the study amplified TCR beta CDR3 regions from RNA transcripts. In the first-round RT-PCR of the TCR CDR3, the HTBI primer set was used. Using its own MiXCR run on the multiplex PCR reads, TCRdb lists one record per CDR3 protein. In the table there are around 500,000 distinct CDR3 sequences, around 15% of which are singletons. Many counts were recorded for this clonotype. The CDR3 is 14 amino acids. CDR1 is SGHRS and CDR2 is YFSETQ in the germline V gene. V shed 2 bases and J shed 5 bases, with 11 bases lying between them.

The sequence came from a woman aged 25-40 years with Graves' ophthalmopathy. The sequenced sample consisted of blood. The rearrangement uses TRBV5-1 and TRBJ2-4, with D perhaps TRBD1 or TRBD2 (5 bases each). The CDR3 here is CASSLPGPENIQYF. CDR3 in DNA: TGCGCCAGCAGCTTACCGGGGCCCGAAAACATTCAGTACTTC.